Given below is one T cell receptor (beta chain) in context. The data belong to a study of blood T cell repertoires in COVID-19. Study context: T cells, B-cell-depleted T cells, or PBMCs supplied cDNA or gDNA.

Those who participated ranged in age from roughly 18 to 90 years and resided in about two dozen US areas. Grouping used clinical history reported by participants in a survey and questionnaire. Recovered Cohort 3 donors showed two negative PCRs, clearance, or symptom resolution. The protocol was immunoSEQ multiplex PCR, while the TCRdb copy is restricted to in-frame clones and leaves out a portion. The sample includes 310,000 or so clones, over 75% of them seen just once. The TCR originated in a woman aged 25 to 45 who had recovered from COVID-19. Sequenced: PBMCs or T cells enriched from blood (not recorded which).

CDR3 DNA sequence: TGCGCCAGCAGCCAAGATCTGGCACAGGGTAATTCACCCCTCCACTTT. Translation gives CASSQDLAQGNSPLHF. The chain carries TRBV4-1 and TRBJ1-6, with D maybe TRBD1 (6 bases). V was cut by 0 bases and J by 6 bases, with 12 bases left in between. CDR3 length equals 16 residues. Looked up from germline, CDR1 is MGHRA and CDR2 is YSYEKL.